This T cell receptor beta chain was sequenced in a study of T-cell reconstitution after alpha-beta-depleted transplantation in children. V lost 7 bases and J lost 0, with 12 bases in between. The CDR3 runs to 14 residues. The germline CDR1 and CDR2 sequences are LNHDA and SQIVND (reference sequence). Study findings and constraints: Diversity and T-cell counts at one year after transplant derived mostly from new T cells. As was reported, about two months after transplant, alpha-beta T cells came from several hundred expanded graft clones.

The TCRbeta library was prepared with unique molecular identifiers. TCRdb used MiXCR to reprocess the PCR reads, holding one entry per CDR3 protein. The repertoire holds 130,000 or so distinct CDR3 sequences, with around a tenth as singletons. Only a few counts were recorded for this clonotype. What it binds is unknown. This sequence joins TRBV19 and TRBJ1-1, with D hard to call. This TCR was recovered from a girl in the first two years of life who had a stem cell transplant for combined immunodeficiency, so the T cells may come from the graft donor. The sample in question was PBMCs, mostly from graft donor cells, obtained 180 days after TCRalphabeta/CD19-depleted stem cell transplant. CDR3 amino acids: CASNWAEMNTEAFF. In nucleotides, the CDR3 is TGTGCCAGTAATTGGGCTGAAATGAACACTGAAGCTTTCTTT.